This T cell receptor (beta chain) was profiled in a study of T-cell reconstitution after alpha-beta-depleted transplantation in children. With 0 bases removed from V and 4 bases from J, the gap between germline ends came to 10 bases. This CDR3 has 16 amino acids. The germline V gene encodes CDR1 LGHNA and CDR2 YSLEER. Unique molecular identifiers featured in how the TCRbeta library was prepared. TCRdb analysed the PCR reads with MiXCR anew, one entry per CDR3 protein. This sample carries a few hundred thousand distinct CDR3 sequences, about 12% of them seen once, and the ten largest clones take around 5.6%.

The chain employs TRBV4-3 and TRBJ2-6; weak D call: TRBD1 (5 bases). This receptor was taken from a human donor who donated a stem cell graft to a child with combined immunodeficiency. The specimen was PBMCs from the stem cell graft donor, collected from the stem cell graft. CDR3 sequence (DNA): TGCGCCAGCAGCCAAGAAACAGGAACCGGGGCCAACGTCCTGACTTTC. It yields the protein CASSQETGTGANVLTF.